The rows below give T cell receptor beta chains drawn from one sample of a study of T cell responses to AZD1222 COVID-19 vaccine. Method: immunoSEQ multiplex PCR; TCRdb's copy keeps in-frame clones and lacks some. Of over 90,000 clones in the sample, 92% were seen once. The sample here was peripheral blood, taken 28 days after the second AZD1222 dose. These TCRs come from an adult who received the AZD1222 COVID-19 vaccine. The CDR3 runs from the conserved cysteine through the conserved F or W. A D gene is named only where the DNA matches it firmly.

>.|TRBJ1-2|TRBV7-2
TGTGCCAGCAGCTGGGCCGCAGCCTACTATGGCTACACCTTC
CASSWAAAYYGYTF
>.|TRBJ2-2|TRBV7-9
TGTGCCAGCAGCTTAGCGCGGGGCCAGGGACACACCGGGGAGCTGTTTTTT
CASSLARGQGHTGELFF
>.|TRBJ2-1|TRBV12-3/TRBV12-4
TGTGCCAGCAGGGAGGCCAGCTACAATGAGCAGTTCTTC
CASREASYNEQFF
>.|TRBJ1-2|TRBV20-1
TGCAGTGCTACAGGGAACTATGGCTACACCTTC
CSATGNYGYTF
>TRBD2|TRBJ2-1|TRBV24-1
TGTGCCACCAGTGATCCTAGCGGGGACAGCAATGAGCAGTTCTTC
CATSDPSGDSNEQFF
>.|TRBJ1-6|TRBV3-1/TRBV3-2
TGTGCCAGCAGCCAGGCTACTGGGGATTCACCCCTCCACTTT
CASSQATGDSPLHF
>TRBD1|TRBJ1-2|TRBV14
TGTGCCAGCAGCCAAGAGAGGACAGGGGGCGCGACAAGGACCTTC
CASSQERTGGATRTF
>.|TRBJ2-6|TRBV6-6
TGTGCCACCTGGGCAGGGAAAATGTCTGGGGCCAACGTCCTGACTTTC
CATWAGKMSGANVLTF
>TRBD1|TRBJ1-4|TRBV19
TGTGCCAGTAGTACGAGAGGGACAGCCGCAACTAATGAAAAACTGTTTTTT
CASSTRGTAATNEKLFF
>TRBD2|TRBJ2-5|TRBV2
TGTGCCAGCAGCCCCATAGCGGGGGGCAGGGAGACCCAGTACTTC
CASSPIAGGRETQYF
>.|TRBJ2-3|TRBV9
TGTGCCAGCAGCGTAGGGACTAGCACAGATACGCAGTATTTT
CASSVGTSTDTQYF
>.|TRBJ1-3|TRBV12-5
TGTGCTAGTGGCCACGGGCGGGGATTTGGAAACACCATATATTTT
CASGHGRGFGNTIYF
>.|TRBJ1-3|TRBV9
TGTGCCAGCAGCGTAGACCCCGGAAACACCATATATTTT
CASSVDPGNTIYF
>.|TRBJ2-7|TRBV5-1
TGCGCCAGCAGCTTGGCCCCTACAGGTTCCTACGAGCAGTACTTC
CASSLAPTGSYEQYF